These T cell receptor beta chains were read from a single sample in a study of human T cells and chemical hapten exposure. TCRdb called the RACE reads again in MiXCR, with one record for every CDR3 protein. Of around 330,000 distinct CDR3 sequences in the sample, 5.5% were seen once. Material: whole blood, obtained in connection with sensitization to the hapten diphenylcyclopropenone (DPC). The receptors derive from a woman aged 18-29 years with alopecia areata. Some clones in this sample may be carry-over from other donors' samples. CDR3s leave out the opening cysteine and the closing phenylalanine or tryptophan.

j_call v_call cdr3_aa
TRBJ2-5 TRBV5-4 ASSFQGSKY
TRBJ1-1 TRBV29-1 SVIQGVTEAF
TRBJ1-2 TRBV15 ATSREGEAVGYT
TRBJ2-7 TRBV4-3 ASSQGEVGSYEQY
TRBJ1-5 TRBV7-2 ASSLWTGDNQPQH
TRBJ1-1 TRBV7-2 ASNPRQGDGNTEAF
TRBJ2-3 TRBV12-3/TRBV12-4 ASSLAEGGTHTQY
TRBJ2-1 TRBV6-5 ASSTTDAQSYNEQF
TRBJ1-4 TRBV20-1 SALGFLNEKLF
TRBJ1-2 TRBV15 ATSSPTYGYT
TRBJ2-3 TRBV7-9 ASSLGWRESTDTQY
TRBJ1-4 TRBV6-6 ASSYGGQITNEKLF
TRBJ2-2 TRBV29-1 SVETAGGPRTGELF
TRBJ2-7 TRBV20-1 SARAGLAGGEQY
TRBJ2-7 TRBV13 ASSPTQSAPEQY
TRBJ2-3 TRBV7-9 ASRAPGQVGDTQY
TRBJ2-3 TRBV6-5 ASRAPGQGGDTQY
TRBJ2-7 TRBV6-5 ASSYSPVSVREQY
TRBJ2-3 TRBV29-1 SCDWGEGQDTQY
TRBJ2-2 TRBV5-1 ASSLAGTANTGELF
TRBJ1-2 TRBV7-2 ASSWDRGAYGYT
TRBJ2-1 TRBV9 ASSGTAYNEQF
TRBJ1-1 TRBV29-1 SVERGKEAF
TRBJ2-1 TRBV29-1 SGGDSSYNEQF
TRBJ2-7 TRBV28 ASSPNTWTDSYEQY
TRBJ2-7 TRBV7-8 ASSLDRAIYYEQY
TRBJ1-3 TRBV7-2 ASSYDRDAGNTIY
TRBJ2-1 TRBV29-1 SVEEAPNEQF
TRBJ2-3 TRBV2 ASSERSPRTDTQY
TRBJ1-2 TRBV3-1 ASSTGQVNYGYT
TRBJ1-5 TRBV14 ASSGGGGQPQH
TRBJ2-3 TRBV6-1 ASSEYGGSADTQY
TRBJ1-6 TRBV7-9 ASSLDASSSYNSPLH
TRBJ2-1 TRBV5-6 ASRFGVNGEQF
TRBJ2-7 TRBV20-1 SALGRSYEQY
TRBJ2-1 TRBV6-6 ASSSGGTSYNEQF
TRBJ1-1 TRBV20-1 SAKGDGNTEAF
TRBJ2-5 TRBV5-1 ASSLADRMGKETQY
TRBJ2-2 TRBV7-3 ASSLQGARTGELF
TRBJ1-5 TRBV7-3 ASSLSTTDYSNQPQH
TRBJ1-6 TRBV28 ASSSGTGWKPLH
TRBJ2-3 TRBV5-1 ASSQPSGGGTDTQY
TRBJ1-5 TRBV21-1 ASSKVPRTDQPQH
TRBJ2-5 TRBV5-6 ASSLGSQRETQY
TRBJ2-3 TRBV4-2 ASSQDGGRTDTQY
TRBJ2-7 TRBV4-3 ASSQILAGEQY
TRBJ1-3 TRBV7-9 ASSLEERNTIY
TRBJ1-1 TRBV10-3 AISESRQGAGGRTEAF
TRBJ1-5 TRBV10-2 ATSGTGLGQPQH
TRBJ2-3 TRBV4-3 ASVRKY
TRBJ2-1 TRBV20-1 SARLQAGGNEQF
TRBJ1-5 TRBV6-2/TRBV6-3 ASSYDSRNQPQH
TRBJ2-7 TRBV6-2/TRBV6-3 ASSPAGPLKYEQY
TRBJ1-5 TRBV6-7 ASSYYRLGQPQH